This TCR beta chain was retrieved from a study of blood T cell repertoires in COVID-19. Across the study: T cells, B-cell-depleted T cells, or PBMCs provided the cDNA or gDNA that served as material.

This clone was recorded once. Individuals drawn from around 25 US areas were about 18 to 95 years old. Categorization into cohorts depended on clinical history that participants reported. Source study methods: Nucleated cell number was recorded as an estimate derived from reference gene primer amplification. Using immunoSEQ multiplex PCR, the repertoire was profiled, and TCRdb retains in-frame clones only, with some absent. That table furnishes V, J and clone size, whereas the DNA furnished D and trimming. This table has around 300,000 clones, 89% appearing once. V was clipped by 5 bases and J by 11 bases; unmatched bases: 8. This CDR3 has 12 amino acids.

Sequencing used PBMCs or T cells enriched from blood (not recorded which). The chain employs TRBV12-3 or TRBV12-4 and TRBJ1-2, with 7 bases lining up with TRBD1. This receptor was identified in a woman aged 40 to 55 who had recovered from COVID-19. CDR3 nucleotide sequence: TGTGCCAGCAGTATGTCACAGGGGAGTTACACCTTC. This gives the protein CASSMSQGSYTF.